These T cell receptor beta chains were read from a single sample in a study of T cell responses to AZD1222 COVID-19 vaccine. Assay used: immunoSEQ multiplex PCR; TCRdb lists only in-frame clones, some missing. The sample shows approximately 100,000 clones, roughly nine tenths of them seen only once. The sample was peripheral blood, taken on day 0 of AZD1222 vaccination. The receptors derive from an adult in good health. The CDR3 runs from the conserved cysteine through the conserved F or W. Fields, in order: CDR3 length, J gene, D gene, V gene, clone size, CDR3 DNA, CDR3 protein. The D gene is left open where the match is weak. Rows may omit the clone size; those that give it use once, few, many or a size class.

cdr3_length: 10
j_call: TRBJ2-5
d_call: .
v_call: TRBV29-1
clone_size: .
cdr3_nt: TGCAGCGTTGACCTAGAGACCCAGTACTTC
cdr3_aa: CSVDLETQYF

cdr3_length: 14
j_call: TRBJ2-1
d_call: .
v_call: TRBV11-2
clone_size: .
cdr3_nt: TGTGCCAGCAGCCAGCGCCGCTCGCACAATGAGCAGTTCTTC
cdr3_aa: CASSQRRSHNEQFF

cdr3_length: 15
j_call: TRBJ1-4
d_call: TRBD1
v_call: TRBV6-5
clone_size: .
cdr3_nt: TGTGCCAGCAGTTACCCGGGACAGACTAATGAAAAACTGTTTTTT
cdr3_aa: CASSYPGQTNEKLFF

cdr3_length: 15
j_call: TRBJ1-4
d_call: .
v_call: TRBV5-1
clone_size: .
cdr3_nt: TGCGCCAGCAGCTTGCTACGGGGGGGAGGTGAAAAACTGTTTTTT
cdr3_aa: CASSLLRGGGEKLFF

cdr3_length: 15
j_call: TRBJ1-2
d_call: .
v_call: TRBV5-1
clone_size: .
cdr3_nt: TGCGCCAGCAGCCGCGGAGAGGGATCCTTGGATGGCTACACCTTC
cdr3_aa: CASSRGEGSLDGYTF

cdr3_length: 16
j_call: TRBJ1-4
d_call: .
v_call: TRBV5-1
clone_size: once
cdr3_nt: TGCGCCAGCGGTGGGGGCCTCTCGGGGACTAATGAAAAACTGTTTTTT
cdr3_aa: CASGGGLSGTNEKLFF

cdr3_length: 11
j_call: TRBJ1-1
d_call: TRBD1
v_call: TRBV19
clone_size: .
cdr3_nt: TGTGCCGCGGGGACAGGCCGAGAAGCTTTCTTT
cdr3_aa: CAAGTGREAFF

cdr3_length: 15
j_call: TRBJ1-2
d_call: .
v_call: TRBV5-4
clone_size: .
cdr3_nt: TGTGCCAGCAGCTTGAGGGCGGAAATGAACTATGGCTACACCTTC
cdr3_aa: CASSLRAEMNYGYTF

cdr3_length: 12
j_call: TRBJ1-2
d_call: .
v_call: TRBV11-2
clone_size: many
cdr3_nt: TGTGCCAGCAGCTTAGGCGGGGATGGCTACACCTTC
cdr3_aa: CASSLGGDGYTF

cdr3_length: 17
j_call: TRBJ2-3
d_call: TRBD2
v_call: TRBV19
clone_size: .
cdr3_nt: TGTGCCAGTCGCCCGGGACTAGCGGGGGGGGGCCTGTATACGCAGTATTTT
cdr3_aa: CASRPGLAGGGLYTQYF